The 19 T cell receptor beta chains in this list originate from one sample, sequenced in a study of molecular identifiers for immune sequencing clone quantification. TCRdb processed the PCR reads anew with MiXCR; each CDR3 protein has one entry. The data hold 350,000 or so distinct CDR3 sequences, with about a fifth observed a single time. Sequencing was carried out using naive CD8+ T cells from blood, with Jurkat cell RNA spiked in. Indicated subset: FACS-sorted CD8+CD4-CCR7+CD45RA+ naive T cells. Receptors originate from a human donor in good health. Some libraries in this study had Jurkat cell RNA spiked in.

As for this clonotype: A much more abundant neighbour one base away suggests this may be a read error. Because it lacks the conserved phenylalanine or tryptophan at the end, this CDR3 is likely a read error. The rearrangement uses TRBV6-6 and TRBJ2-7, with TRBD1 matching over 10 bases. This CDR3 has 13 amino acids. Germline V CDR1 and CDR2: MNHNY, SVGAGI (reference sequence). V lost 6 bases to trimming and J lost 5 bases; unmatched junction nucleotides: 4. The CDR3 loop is CASSPGQGNEQYS. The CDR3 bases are TGTGCCAGCAGCCCGGGACAGGGGAACGAGCAGTACTCC.

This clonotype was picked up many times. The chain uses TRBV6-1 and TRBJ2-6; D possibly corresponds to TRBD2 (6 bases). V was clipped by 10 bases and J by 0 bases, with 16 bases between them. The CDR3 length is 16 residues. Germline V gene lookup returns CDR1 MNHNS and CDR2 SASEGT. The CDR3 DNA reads TGTGCCACCTTGGAGGGTTGGGTCTCTGGGGCCAACGTCCTGACTTTC. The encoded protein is CATLEGWVSGANVLTF.

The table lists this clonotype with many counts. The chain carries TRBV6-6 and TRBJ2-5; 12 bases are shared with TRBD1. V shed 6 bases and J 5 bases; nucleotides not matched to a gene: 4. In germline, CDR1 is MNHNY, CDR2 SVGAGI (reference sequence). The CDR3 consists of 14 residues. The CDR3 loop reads CASSTGTGGETQYF. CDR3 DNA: TGTGCCAGCAGCACCGGGACAGGGGGCGAGACCCAGTACTTC.

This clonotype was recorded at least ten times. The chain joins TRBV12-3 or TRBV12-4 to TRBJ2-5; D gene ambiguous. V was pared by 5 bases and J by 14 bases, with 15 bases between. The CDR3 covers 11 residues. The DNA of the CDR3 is TGTGCCAGCAGTACCCCCGGCCCCCTATACTTC. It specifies CASSTPGPLYF.

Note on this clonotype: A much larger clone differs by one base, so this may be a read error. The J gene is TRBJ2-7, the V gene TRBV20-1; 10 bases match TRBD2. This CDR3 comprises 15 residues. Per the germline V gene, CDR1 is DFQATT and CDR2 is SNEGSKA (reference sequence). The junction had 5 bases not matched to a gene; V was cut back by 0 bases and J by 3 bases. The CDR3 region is CSARDKREGSYEQYF. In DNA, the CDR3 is TGCAGTGCTAGAGATAAGCGGGAGGGCAGCTACGAGCAGTACTTC.

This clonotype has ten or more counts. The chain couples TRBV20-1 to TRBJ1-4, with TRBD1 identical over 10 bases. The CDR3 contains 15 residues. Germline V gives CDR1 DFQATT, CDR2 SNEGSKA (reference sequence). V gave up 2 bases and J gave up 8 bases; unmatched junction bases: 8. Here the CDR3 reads CSARSPTGGLEKLFF. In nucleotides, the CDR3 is TGCAGTGCTAGATCCCCGACAGGGGGCCTGGAAAAACTGTTTTTT.

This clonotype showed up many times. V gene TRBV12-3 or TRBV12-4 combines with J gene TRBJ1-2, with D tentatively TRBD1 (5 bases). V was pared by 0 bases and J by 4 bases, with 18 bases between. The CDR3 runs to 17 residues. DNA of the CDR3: TGTGCCAGCAGTTTAGCGCTGCAGGGCCATTCCTCCTATGGCTACACCTTC. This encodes CASSLALQGHSSYGYTF.

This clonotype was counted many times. The CDR3 DNA reads TGTGCCAGCAGTTTAGGGGCCAGGGGTTACGAGCAGTACTTC. Amino acids: CASSLGARGYEQYF. The rearrangement uses TRBV27 and TRBJ2-7; maybe TRBD1 (6 bases). The CDR3 has 14 residues. Between the trimmed V and J ends, which lost 2 bases and 4 bases, there was a span of 12 bases. CDR1 is MNHEY and CDR2 is SMNVEV in the germline V gene (reference sequence).

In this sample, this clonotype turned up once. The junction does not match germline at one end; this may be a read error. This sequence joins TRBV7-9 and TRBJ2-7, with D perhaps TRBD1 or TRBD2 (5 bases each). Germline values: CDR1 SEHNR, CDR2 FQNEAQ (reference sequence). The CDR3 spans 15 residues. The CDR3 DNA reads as TGTGCCAGCGGCTTATTGGTCGGGGCCGTTTTGGAGCAGTACTTC. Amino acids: CASGLLVGAVLEQYF.

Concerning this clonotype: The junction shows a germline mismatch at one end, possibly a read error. The CDR3 spells CASSLGWAKQEIQYF. CDR3 in DNA: TGTGCCAGCAGCTTAGGTTGGGCAAAGCAAGAGATCCAGTACTTC. V and J are TRBV7-9 and TRBJ2-5; D is undetermined. The CDR3 is 15 amino acids. Germline V CDR1 and CDR2: SEHNR, FQNEAQ (reference sequence). The full variable domain, with the rest looked up from reference TRBV7-9 and TRBJ2-5, is DTGVSQNPRHKITKRGQNVTFRCDPISEHNRLYWYRQTLGQGPEFLTYFQNEAQLEKSRLLSDRFSAERPKGSFSTLEIQRTEQGDSAMYLCASSLGWAKQEIQYFGPGTRLLVL.

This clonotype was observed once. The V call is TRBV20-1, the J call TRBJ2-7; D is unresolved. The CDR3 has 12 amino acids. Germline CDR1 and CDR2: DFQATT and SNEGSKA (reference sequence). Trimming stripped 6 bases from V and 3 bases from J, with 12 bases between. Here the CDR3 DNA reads TGCAGTGCCTCCCTTGTGGGCTACGAGCAGTACTTC. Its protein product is CSASLVGYEQYF.

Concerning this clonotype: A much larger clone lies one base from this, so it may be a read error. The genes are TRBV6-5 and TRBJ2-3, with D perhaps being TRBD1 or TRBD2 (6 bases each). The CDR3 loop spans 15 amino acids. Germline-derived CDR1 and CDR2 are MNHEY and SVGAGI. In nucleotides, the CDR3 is TGTGGCAGCAGTTACGGAGGGGGGAGGCCAGATACGCAGTATTTT. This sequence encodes CGSSYGGGRPDTQYF.

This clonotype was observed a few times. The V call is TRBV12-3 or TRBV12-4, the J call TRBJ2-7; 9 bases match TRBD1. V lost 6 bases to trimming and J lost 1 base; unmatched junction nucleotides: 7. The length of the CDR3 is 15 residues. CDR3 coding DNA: TGTGCCAGCAGCATAACGGGACAGGGATCCTACGAGCAGTACTTC. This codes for CASSITGQGSYEQYF.

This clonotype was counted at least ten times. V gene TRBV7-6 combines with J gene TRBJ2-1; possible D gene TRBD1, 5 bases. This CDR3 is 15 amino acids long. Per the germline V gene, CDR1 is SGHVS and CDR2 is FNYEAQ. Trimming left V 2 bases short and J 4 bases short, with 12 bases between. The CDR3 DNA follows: TGTGCCAGCAGCTTAATACAGGAGCCTTACAATGAGCAGTTCTTC. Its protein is CASSLIQEPYNEQFF.

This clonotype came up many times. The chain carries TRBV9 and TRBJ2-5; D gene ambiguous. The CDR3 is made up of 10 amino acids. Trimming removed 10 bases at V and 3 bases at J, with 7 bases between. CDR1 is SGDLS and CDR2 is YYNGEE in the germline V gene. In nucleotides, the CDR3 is TGTGCCGGCCCTGAAGAGACCCAGTACTTC. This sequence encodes CAGPEETQYF.

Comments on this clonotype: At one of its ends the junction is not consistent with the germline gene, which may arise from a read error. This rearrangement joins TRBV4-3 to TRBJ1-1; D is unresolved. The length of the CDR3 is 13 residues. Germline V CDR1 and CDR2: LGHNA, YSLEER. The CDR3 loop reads CASSQVTNTGAFF. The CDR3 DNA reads TGCGCCAGCAGCCAAGTTACGAACACTGGAGCTTTCTTT.

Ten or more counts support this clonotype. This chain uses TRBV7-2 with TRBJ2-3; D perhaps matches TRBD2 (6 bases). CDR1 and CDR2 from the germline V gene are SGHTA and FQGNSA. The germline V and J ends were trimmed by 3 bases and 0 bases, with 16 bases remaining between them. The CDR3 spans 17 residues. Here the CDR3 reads CASSFPRGGESTDTQYF. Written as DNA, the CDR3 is TGTGCCAGCAGCTTTCCGCGGGGCGGGGAAAGCACAGATACGCAGTATTTT.

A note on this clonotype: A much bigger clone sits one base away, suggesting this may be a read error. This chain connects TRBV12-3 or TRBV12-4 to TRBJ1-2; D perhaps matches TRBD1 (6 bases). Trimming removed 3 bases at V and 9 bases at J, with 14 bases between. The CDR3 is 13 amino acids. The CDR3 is CASSFPGGHSYTF. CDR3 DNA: TGTGCCAGCAGTTTTCCCGGGGGCCATAGCTACACCTTC.

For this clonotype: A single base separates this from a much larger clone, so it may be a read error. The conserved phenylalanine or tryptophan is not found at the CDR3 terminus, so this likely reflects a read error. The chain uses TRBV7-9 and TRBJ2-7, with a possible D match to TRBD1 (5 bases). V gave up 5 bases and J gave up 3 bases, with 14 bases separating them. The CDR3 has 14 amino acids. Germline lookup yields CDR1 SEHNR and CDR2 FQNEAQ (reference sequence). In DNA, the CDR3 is TGTGCCAGCAGCCCTACAGGAAGCTTCTACGAGCAGTACCTC. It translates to CASSPTGSFYEQYL.